Each of the 23 T cell receptor beta chains below was sequenced from the same sample in a study of T cell responses to AZD1222 COVID-19 vaccine. Libraries were prepared by immunoSEQ multiplex PCR; TCRdb keeps only in-frame clonotypes and omits some of them. The sample has over 130,000 clones, 80% to 95% seen once. This material consisted of peripheral blood, taken 28 days after the second AZD1222 dose. The origin of the receptors is an adult who received the AZD1222 COVID-19 vaccine.

The chain employs TRBV5-1 and TRBJ1-1; D not resolved. Germline values: CDR1 SGHRS, CDR2 YFSETQ. The CDR3 totals 13 residues. Trimming removed 4 bases at V and 0 bases at J, with 7 bases between. CDR3 in amino acids: CASSTSMNTEAFF. CDR3 coding DNA: TGCGCCAGCAGCACGTCAATGAACACTGAAGCTTTCTTT.

The chain employs TRBV29-1 and TRBJ2-1; 9 nucleotides agree with TRBD2. This CDR3 contains 13 residues. Unmatched junction bases numbered 11, after V lost 6 bases and J lost 11 bases. Germline V CDR1 and CDR2: SQVTM, ANQGSEA. DNA of the CDR3: TGCAGCGTCTCGGCGGGAGGGCCGAGTAAGCAGTTCTTC. This translates into CSVSAGGPSKQFF.

The chain joins TRBV7-9 to TRBJ2-3; 7 nucleotides agree with TRBD2. The J segment lost 4 bases and the V segment lost 0 bases, leaving 7 bases of the junction unmatched. CDR3 length equals 16 residues. Per germline, CDR1 SEHNR and CDR2 FQNEAQ (reference sequence). The CDR3 DNA reads TGTGCCAGCAGCTTAGCGACCCCCGCGGGAGCAGATACGCAGTATTTT. This translates into CASSLATPAGADTQYF.

V is TRBV19 and J is TRBJ2-3; TRBD1 matches at 9 bases. Germline CDR1 reads LNHDA; CDR2 reads SQIVND (reference sequence). After removal of 6 bases from V and 2 bases from J, the junction contained 9 bases not matched to a gene. The CDR3 extends over 16 amino acids. For the CDR3, the DNA is TGTGCCAGTAGCAACCTCCAACAGGGGGCCACAGATACGCAGTATTTT. Translating gives CASSNLQQGATDTQYF.

The chain joins TRBV27 to TRBJ2-7; D may be TRBD2 (7 bases). The CDR3 loop spans 18 amino acids. The germline V and J ends were trimmed by 5 bases and 2 bases, with 25 bases remaining between them. CDR1 is MNHEY, CDR2 SMNVEV, per germline (reference sequence). The CDR3: CASSTRFSGQGRPYEQYF. CDR3 sequence (DNA): TGTGCCAGCAGTACCCGGTTTAGCGGGCAGGGGCGCCCCTACGAGCAGTACTTC.

This clone was seen a single time. The CDR3 protein is CASGLESEALETQYF. The CDR3 bases are TGTGCTAGTGGTTTGGAGTCGGAGGCTCTGGAGACCCAGTACTTC. The chain combines TRBV12-5 with TRBJ2-5; D is perhaps TRBD2 (5 bases). CDR1 is LGHNT and CDR2 is FRNRAP in the germline V gene. This CDR3 has 15 amino acids. Trimming shortened V by 1 base and J by 5 bases, and 14 bases separated the two germline ends.

This clone was observed once. V usage is TRBV2 and J usage is TRBJ2-3, with 15 bases aligning to TRBD2. V was clipped by 3 bases and J by 4 bases; unmatched bases: 8. The CDR3 spans 18 residues. Germline CDR1 is SNHLY and CDR2 is FYNNEI. The chain's CDR3 is CASSDPRTSGRGADTQYF. As DNA, the CDR3 is TGTGCCAGCAGTGACCCCCGGACTAGCGGGAGGGGGGCAGATACGCAGTATTTT.

The chain is built from TRBV19 and TRBJ1-6; no clear D. The CDR3 totals 13 residues. The germline gives CDR1 LNHDA, CDR2 SQIVND (reference sequence). Trimming stripped 7 bases from V and 2 bases from J, with 6 bases between. The CDR3 region has the DNA TGTGCCAGTACTGGGACCTATAATTCACCCCTCCACTTT. Its translation is CASTGTYNSPLHF.

This rearrangement joins TRBV19 to TRBJ2-1, with TRBD2 identical over 10 bases. The germline V gene encodes CDR1 LNHDA and CDR2 SQIVND (reference sequence). The CDR3 is 14 amino acids. With 5 bases clipped from V and 6 bases from J, the junction kept 4 bases outside the gene matches. CDR3 region: CASSSGTSANEQFF. The CDR3, as DNA: TGTGCCAGTAGTTCTGGGACTAGCGCCAATGAGCAGTTCTTC. The full variable domain, with the rest looked up from reference TRBV19 and TRBJ2-1, is DGGITQSPKYLFRKEGQNVTLSCEQNLNHDAMYWYRQDPGQGLRLIYYSQIVNDFQKGDIAEGYSVSREKKESFPLTVTSAQKNPTAFYLCASSSGTSANEQFFGPGTRLTVL.

The chain joins TRBV25-1 to TRBJ1-2; 7 positions agree with TRBD1. Germline V gene sequence: CDR1 MGHDK, CDR2 SYGVNS. The V and J ends lost 5 bases and 4 bases, in that order; junction bases with no gene match: 4. The CDR3 loop spans 13 amino acids. CDR3 sequence (DNA): TGTGCCAGCAGTTCCACAGGGGCCTATGGCTACACCTTC. Its protein is CASSSTGAYGYTF.

The chain links TRBV3-1 (or the pseudogene TRBV3-2) to TRBJ1-1; no reliable D call. V dropped 4 bases and J dropped 5 bases, with 17 bases sitting between them. This CDR3 has 15 residues. CDR1 is LGHDT, CDR2 YNNKEL, per germline (reference sequence). This CDR3 is CASSPVPAGRTEAFF. The CDR3 DNA reads TGTGCCAGCAGCCCGGTCCCCGCAGGACGAACTGAAGCTTTCTTT.

The V and J genes are TRBV6-5 and TRBJ1-2; D possibly corresponds to TRBD1 (6 bases). V was shortened by 5 bases and J by 4 bases, with 17 bases between the two germline ends. The CDR3 is made up of 15 amino acids. In germline, CDR1 is MNHEY, CDR2 SVGAGI. The CDR3 DNA reads as TGTGCCAGCAGTATACAGGGACCGTTATCCTATGGCTACACCTTC. Translated: CASSIQGPLSYGYTF.

The chain joins TRBV9 to TRBJ2-7, with D perhaps TRBD2 (5 bases). Germline V gene sequence: CDR1 SGDLS, CDR2 YYNGEE. This CDR3 is 14 amino acids long. Trimming cost V 4 bases and J 4 bases, with 15 bases left between them. CDR3 region: CASSRGEFGYEQYF. CDR3 sequence (DNA): TGTGCCAGCAGCCGTGGGGAGTTCGGGTACGAGCAGTACTTC.

The chain links TRBV5-1 to TRBJ1-1; D is perhaps TRBD1 (5 bases). V lost 6 bases, J lost 1 base, and 10 bases lay in between. CDR3 length: 13 residues. The germline V gene encodes CDR1 SGHRS and CDR2 YFSETQ. The CDR3 bases are TGCGCCAGCACCCCCAGGGAGAACACTGAAGCTTTCTTT. The encoded protein is CASTPRENTEAFF.

The V and J genes are TRBV20-1 and TRBJ2-5, with D unclear. Germline values: CDR1 DFQATT, CDR2 SNEGSKA (reference sequence). The CDR3 covers 11 residues. The V and J ends lost 7 bases and 5 bases respectively, with 11 bases between them. DNA for the CDR3: TGCAGTGTGAAGGTGGTGGAGACCCAGTACTTC. It specifies CSVKVVETQYF.

In this sample, this clone turned up once. The V and J genes are TRBV7-2 and TRBJ2-3; 7 bases agree with TRBD2. The CDR3 contains 17 residues. V shed 5 bases, J shed 3 bases, and the junction held 14 bases outside the gene matches. CDR1 and CDR2 (germline): SGHTA, FQGNSA. The CDR3 sequence: CASSLIPLGGGTDTQYF. For the CDR3, the DNA is TGTGCCAGCAGCCTCATCCCCTTGGGGGGAGGGACAGATACGCAGTATTTT. The full variable domain, completed using reference TRBV7-2 and TRBJ2-3, is GAGVSQSPSNKVTEKGKDVELRCDPISGHTALYWYRQSLGQGLEFLIYFQGNSAPDKSGLPSDRFSAERTGGSVSTLTIQRTQQEDSAVYLCASSLIPLGGGTDTQYFGPGTRLTVL.

In this sample, this clone turned up a few times. This chain joins TRBV5-1 and TRBJ2-7, with TRBD1 identical over 8 bases. This CDR3 has 15 residues. Germline lookup yields CDR1 SGHRS and CDR2 YFSETQ. The trim removed 4 bases at V and 2 bases at J, leaving 8 bases unmatched. The CDR3 sequence: CASSVTGVNPYEQYF. The CDR3 nucleotides read TGCGCCAGCAGCGTGACAGGGGTTAATCCCTACGAGCAGTACTTC.

The chain employs TRBV27 and TRBJ1-2; maybe TRBD1 (6 bases). Trimming removed 6 bases from V and 3 bases from J, with 17 bases in between. CDR3 length equals 15 residues. CDR1 and CDR2 from the germline V gene are MNHEY and SMNVEV (reference sequence). The CDR3 coding sequence is TGTGCCAGCAGACGCGACAGGCTATATGACTATGGCTACACCTTC. It yields the protein CASRRDRLYDYGYTF.

V gene TRBV5-5 combines with J gene TRBJ2-3, with TRBD2 identical over 10 bases. Per the germline V gene, CDR1 is SGHKS and CDR2 is YYEKEE (reference sequence). CDR3 length equals 17 residues. V gave up 4 bases and J gave up 1 base; unmatched junction bases: 9. CDR3 amino acids: CASSPAAGGIGTDTQYF. The CDR3, as DNA: TGTGCCAGCAGCCCGGCAGCGGGAGGGATAGGCACAGATACGCAGTATTTT. Full variable domain (rest looked up from reference TRBV5-5 and TRBJ2-3): DAGVTQSPTHLIKTRGQQVTLRCSPISGHKSVSWYQQVLGQGPQFIFQYYEKEERGRGNFPDRFSARQFPNYSSELNVNALLLGDSALYLCASSPAAGGIGTDTQYFGPGTRLTVL.

The CDR3 DNA is TGTGCCAGCGACGGAACTAGCGTTAAATCCTACGAGCAGTACTTC. This codes for CASDGTSVKSYEQYF. V is TRBV6-5 and J is TRBJ2-7; 7 bases match TRBD2. Germline CDR1 reads MNHEY; CDR2 reads SVGAGI. Trimming at V came to 8 bases and at J to 1 base, leaving 11 bases not matched to a gene. There are 15 residues in the CDR3.

The chain couples TRBV7-9 to TRBJ1-1; 7 nucleotides align to TRBD1. The CDR3 sequence is 13 residues long. Per germline, CDR1 SEHNR and CDR2 FQNEAQ (reference sequence). Losses at the gene ends were 4 bases for V and 3 bases for J; bases not matched to a gene: 2. CDR3 protein: CASSSGQDTEAFF. The CDR3 region has the DNA TGTGCCAGCAGCTCCGGACAGGACACTGAAGCTTTCTTT.

This clone has a single count. The chain combines TRBV6-6 with TRBJ2-5; the match to TRBD1 covers 8 bases. CDR3 length equals 15 residues. V lost 7 bases to trimming and J lost 2 bases; unmatched junction nucleotides: 9. From germline, CDR1 is MNHNY and CDR2 SVGAGI (reference sequence). The CDR3 bases are TGTGCCAGCAACGACAGGGGAAGGGGTCAAGAGACCCAGTACTTC. It specifies CASNDRGRGQETQYF.

This clone was found once. The chain combines TRBV2 with TRBJ2-1; 11 bases align to TRBD2. V was pared by 2 bases and J by 9 bases, with 12 bases of the junction left unmatched. Germline CDR1 reads SNHLY; CDR2 reads FYNNEI. The CDR3 consists of 17 residues. The CDR3 bases are TGTGCCAGCAGTGAAACTAGGACTAGCGGGTGGGGGGGTGAGCAGTTCTTC. This codes for CASSETRTSGWGGEQFF.